A selection of T cell receptor beta chains follows, all from one sample in a study of T cell responses to AZD1222 COVID-19 vaccine. TCRdb's table, derived via immunoSEQ multiplex PCR, lists solely in-frame clones and lacks some. The sample lists approximately 57,000 clones, about 90% occurring once. This sample comprised peripheral blood, obtained on day 0 of AZD1222 vaccination. The origin of the receptors is an adult in good health. CDR3s include the opening cysteine and the closing phenylalanine or tryptophan. Each record gives: D gene, V gene, J gene, clone size, CDR3 DNA, CDR3 protein. The D gene is left open where the match is weak. The listing skips clone size in some rows; elsewhere it reads once, few, many or a size class.

-	TRBV7-9	TRBJ2-7	-	TGTGCCAGCGCGCTACACCGGGACCCCAGCCGGCAGTACTTC	CASALHRDPSRQYF
-	TRBV20-1	TRBJ1-2	few	TGCAGTGCTAGTTGGGAGGGCGGTAACTATGGCTACACCTTC	CSASWEGGNYGYTF
-	TRBV28	TRBJ2-1	-	TGTGCCAGCAGTCCCTCCTCTGTGGGGGGTAACCAGTTCTTC	CASSPSSVGGNQFF
TRBD2	TRBV5-4	TRBJ2-3	-	TGTGCCAGCAGGGGACTAGCGGGAGATACGCAGTATTTT	CASRGLAGDTQYF
TRBD2	TRBV7-6	TRBJ2-3	-	TGTGCCAGCGGGGCTAGCGGGAGCGGCACAGATACGCAGTATTTT	CASGASGSGTDTQYF
TRBD2	TRBV6-5	TRBJ2-1	-	TGTGCCAGCAGTTGGCGGGAGAGCTACAATGAGCAGTTCTTC	CASSWRESYNEQFF
TRBD1	TRBV5-5	TRBJ2-4	-	TGTGCCAGCAGCTTCGCTACCGGGACAGGGTTAAACATTCAGTACTTC	CASSFATGTGLNIQYF
TRBD1	TRBV7-2	TRBJ2-7	-	TGTGCCAGCAGCTCACAGGGGAGCTCCTACGAGCAGTACTTC	CASSSQGSSYEQYF
-	TRBV29-1	TRBJ2-7	-	TGCAGCGTTGAAGATCGCGAGGGAACCTACGAGCAGTACTTC	CSVEDREGTYEQYF
TRBD1	TRBV6-1	TRBJ1-2	once	TGTGCCAGCAGTGATTGGACAGGGGTTGGCTACACCTTC	CASSDWTGVGYTF
TRBD1	TRBV4-2	TRBJ2-1	-	TGTGCCAGCAGCCACCACCGGGACAGGTACAATGAGCAGTTCTTC	CASSHHRDRYNEQFF
TRBD1	TRBV14	TRBJ1-2	-	TGTGCCAGCAGCGACAGGGTAGTGGATGGCTACACCTTC	CASSDRVVDGYTF
-	TRBV10-3	TRBJ2-1	-	TGTGCCATCAGTGACGGAGGAGGGGCAAATGAGCAGTTCTTC	CAISDGGGANEQFF
-	TRBV4-1	TRBJ1-3	-	TGCGCCAGCAGCCAAGATGGGGGAGGGGCCCTCTCTGGAAACACCATATATTTT	CASSQDGGGALSGNTIYF
TRBD1	TRBV2	TRBJ1-4	-	TGTGCCAGCAGTGAAGAGGGGGCCAGCGGTGAAAAACTGTTTTTT	CASSEEGASGEKLFF
-	TRBV12-5	TRBJ2-7	once	TGTGCTAGTGGTTCCTCCCCTACCGCCGGATGCTACGAGCAGTACTTC	CASGSSPTAGCYEQYF
-	TRBV28	TRBJ2-3	few	TGTGCCAGCAGTTTACCACTAACTAGCACAGATACGCAGTATTTT	CASSLPLTSTDTQYF
-	TRBV11-2	TRBJ2-5	-	TGTGCCAGCAGCCCCGACCGGGAGACCCAGTACTTC	CASSPDRETQYF
TRBD1	TRBV23-1	TRBJ1-5	-	TGCGCCAGCAGTCAACCGACAGGGGTGCGAAAACGGCCCCAGCATTTT	CASSQPTGVRKRPQHF
TRBD1	TRBV6-5	TRBJ1-2	-	TGTGCCAGCAGTCAGAACCCAGGGGGCACGGGCTACACCTTC	CASSQNPGGTGYTF
-	TRBV28	TRBJ1-2	-	TGTGCCAGCAGTTTAGCCCGGTACTCAGGGGGCTACACCTTC	CASSLARYSGGYTF
-	TRBV28	TRBJ1-1	-	TGTGCCAGCAGTTTAACGGGGTTCTTGGCTTTCTTT	CASSLTGFLAFF
-	TRBV9	TRBJ2-1	-	TGTGCCAGCAGCGGGACTTGGAATGAGCAGTTCTTC	CASSGTWNEQFF
TRBD1	TRBV24-1	TRBJ1-2	-	TGTGCCACCAGTGACAGATCGACAGGGCGTCATGGCTACACCTTC	CATSDRSTGRHGYTF
-	TRBV19	TRBJ2-2	-	TGTGCCAGTAGTATAGGGGTCGGGGAGCTGTTTTTT	CASSIGVGELFF
-	TRBV5-1	TRBJ2-3	-	TGCGCCAGCAGCGTTGGCATTCTTGGCGGAGACACAGATACGCAGTATTTT	CASSVGILGGDTDTQYF
-	TRBV19	TRBJ1-5	-	TGTGCCAGTAGTTCGACACTGAGCCTATATAGCAATCAGCCCCAGCATTTT	CASSSTLSLYSNQPQHF
-	TRBV6-5	TRBJ1-5	-	TGTGCCAGCGAGGACAGCCTCAATCAGCCCCAGCATTTT	CASEDSLNQPQHF
TRBD2	TRBV5-1	TRBJ2-7	-	TGCGCCAGCAGCCACGGGACTAGCGGTTGGGGTTTCGGCCTCGAGCAGTACTTC	CASSHGTSGWGFGLEQYF
TRBD1	TRBV7-9	TRBJ2-1	-	TGTGCCAGCAGCTTTCTTGGACAGGGGGCCGATGAGCAGTTCTTC	CASSFLGQGADEQFF
-	TRBV3-1/TRBV3-2	TRBJ1-3	once	TGTGCCAGCAGCCAAGGGGAGGCTGGAAACACCATATATTTT	CASSQGEAGNTIYF
-	TRBV5-1	TRBJ1-3	-	TGCGCCAGCAGCTTGGAGTTGTCTGGAAACACCATATATTTT	CASSLELSGNTIYF
-	TRBV6-4	TRBJ2-2	-	TGTGCCAGCAGTGAAGGGGACACCGGGGAGCTGTTTTTT	CASSEGDTGELFF
-	TRBV28	TRBJ2-2	-	TGTGCCAGCAGTCTGCCCGGGCAGGGCCCCGGGGAGCTGTTTTTT	CASSLPGQGPGELFF
TRBD1	TRBV30	TRBJ1-3	-	TGTGCCTGGAACCGGGACAGGAGAAACACCATATATTTT	CAWNRDRRNTIYF
-	TRBV19	TRBJ2-6	-	TGTGCCAGTAATAAGGGCAGCGTGGCGGCCAACGTCCTGACTTTC	CASNKGSVAANVLTF
TRBD1	TRBV27	TRBJ1-6	-	TGTGCCAGCGGAGACAGGGGGCAACCCCTCCACTTT	CASGDRGQPLHF
-	TRBV6-1	TRBJ1-5	-	TGTGCCAGCAGTGACGGTTGGCGAAGGTATAGCAATCAGCCCCAGCATTTT	CASSDGWRRYSNQPQHF
TRBD1	TRBV28	TRBJ1-2	-	TGTGCCAGCAGTGGGCGCGACAGGGACGGCTACACCTTC	CASSGRDRDGYTF
-	TRBV4-1	TRBJ2-1	-	TGCGCCAGCAGCCAAGAGAACGCTATTTACAATGAGCAGTTCTTC	CASSQENAIYNEQFF
TRBD1	TRBV7-9	TRBJ1-1	-	TGTGCCAGCAGCTTATGGCCGACAGGGGGGAACACTGAAGCTTTCTTT	CASSLWPTGGNTEAFF
-	TRBV11-3	TRBJ2-5	-	TGTGCCAGCAGCTTAAGGGGGACAAACCAAGAGACCCAGTACTTC	CASSLRGTNQETQYF
TRBD2	TRBV5-5	TRBJ2-7	few	TGTGCCAGCAGCGGCATTGGGGGGGGCTCCTACGAGCAGTACTTC	CASSGIGGGSYEQYF
-	TRBV3-1/TRBV3-2	TRBJ1-2	-	TGTGCCAGCAGCCAAGAGGGACCGAGCTATGGCTACACCTTC	CASSQEGPSYGYTF
TRBD1	TRBV29-1	TRBJ1-5	-	TGCAGCGTCGGGACAGCCCTAAATCAGCCCCAGCATTTT	CSVGTALNQPQHF
-	TRBV6-5	TRBJ2-7	-	TGTGCCAGCAGGACCCGGGATTCGAGCTACGAGCAGTACTTC	CASRTRDSSYEQYF
-	TRBV7-9	TRBJ2-1	-	TGTGCCAGCAGCCAAGGATGGACTTCCTACAATGAGCAGTTCTTC	CASSQGWTSYNEQFF
-	TRBV28	TRBJ1-5	-	TGTGCCAGCAGAGACAGCTCCGACCCCAATCAGCCCCAGCATTTT	CASRDSSDPNQPQHF
-	TRBV7-6	TRBJ2-7	-	TGTGCCAGCAGCTTAGGGGCCAGGGCGGCCTACGAGCAGTACTTC	CASSLGARAAYEQYF
-	TRBV3-1/TRBV3-2	TRBJ2-3	-	TGTGCCAGCAGCCAAGATCTTGCCTCCGCAGATACGCAGTATTTT	CASSQDLASADTQYF
-	TRBV6-4	TRBJ1-5	once	TGTGCCAGCAGTCAGGGATATAGCAATCAGCCCCAGCATTTT	CASSQGYSNQPQHF